This entry concerns a single T cell receptor (beta chain). This specimen belongs to a study of blood T cell repertoires in COVID-19. Study-wide context: Italy, Spain and the United States were the sources of the convalescent and acute COVID-19 samples. Sample material is recorded as cDNA or gDNA derived from T cells, B-cell-depleted T cells, or PBMCs.

Between the trimmed V and J ends, which lost 1 base and 0 bases, there was a span of 3 bases. CDR1 is LNHDA and CDR2 is SQIVND in the germline V gene (reference sequence). This CDR3 has 13 residues. Methods used by the authors: Amplified reference gene primers provided the basis for estimating nucleated cell counts. Generated by immunoSEQ multiplex PCR, the TCRdb table keeps only in-frame clones and is missing some. Clone size and V and J calls were adopted from that table, with D and trimming inferred from the DNA. The data contain around 99,000 clones, around 79% of them singletons. Sequencing was performed on peripheral blood. This TCR derives from a woman of 80 years or more with active or convalescent COVID-19. The V gene is TRBV19, the J gene TRBJ1-2, with no clear D. The DNA of the CDR3 is TGTGCCAGTAGTATAGGTACTAACTATGGCTACACCTTC. It translates to CASSIGTNYGYTF.